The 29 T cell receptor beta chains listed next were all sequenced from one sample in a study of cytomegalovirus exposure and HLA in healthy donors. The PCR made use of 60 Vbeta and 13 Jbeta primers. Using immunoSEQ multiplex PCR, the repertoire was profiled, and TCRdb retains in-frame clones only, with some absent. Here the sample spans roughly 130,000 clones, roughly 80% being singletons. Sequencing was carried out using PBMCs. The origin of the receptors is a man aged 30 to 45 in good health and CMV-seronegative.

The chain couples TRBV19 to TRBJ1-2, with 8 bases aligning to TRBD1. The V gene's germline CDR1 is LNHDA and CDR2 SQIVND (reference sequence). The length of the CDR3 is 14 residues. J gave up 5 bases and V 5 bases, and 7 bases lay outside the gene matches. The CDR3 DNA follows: TGTGCCAGTAGTGGGGGACAGGCCCATTATGGCTACACCTTC. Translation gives CASSGGQAHYGYTF.

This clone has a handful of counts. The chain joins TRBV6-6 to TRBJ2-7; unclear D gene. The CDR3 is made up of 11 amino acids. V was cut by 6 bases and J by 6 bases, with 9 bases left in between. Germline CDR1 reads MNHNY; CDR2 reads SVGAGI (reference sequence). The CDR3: CASSRGIEQYF. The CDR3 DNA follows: TGTGCCAGCAGCCGAGGTATCGAGCAGTACTTC.

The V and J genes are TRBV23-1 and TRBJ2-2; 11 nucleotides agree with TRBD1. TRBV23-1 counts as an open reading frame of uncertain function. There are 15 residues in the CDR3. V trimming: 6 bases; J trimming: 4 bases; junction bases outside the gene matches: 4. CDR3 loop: CASSLGQGGTGELFF. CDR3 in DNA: TGCGCCAGCAGCCTGGGACAGGGGGGCACCGGGGAGCTGTTTTTT.

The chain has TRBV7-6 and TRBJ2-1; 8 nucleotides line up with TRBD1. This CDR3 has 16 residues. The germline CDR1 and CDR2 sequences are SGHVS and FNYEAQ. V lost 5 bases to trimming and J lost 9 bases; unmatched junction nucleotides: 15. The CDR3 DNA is TGTGCCAGCAGCCCGTTGACAGGGGATCTTTGGGGTGAGCAGTTCTTC. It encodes CASSPLTGDLWGEQFF.

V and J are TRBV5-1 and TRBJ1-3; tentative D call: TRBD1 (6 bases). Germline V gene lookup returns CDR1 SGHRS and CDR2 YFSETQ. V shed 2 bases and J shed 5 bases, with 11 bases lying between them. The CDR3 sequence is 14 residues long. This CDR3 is CASSLSQGRNTIYF. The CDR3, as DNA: TGCGCCAGCAGCTTAAGCCAGGGGCGAAACACCATATATTTT. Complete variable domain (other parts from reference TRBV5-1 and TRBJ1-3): KAGVTQTPRYLIKTRGQQVTLSCSPISGHRSVSWYQQTPGQGLQFLFEYFSETQRNKGNFPGRFSGRQFSNSRSEMNVSTLELGDSALYLCASSLSQGRNTIYFGEGSWLTVV.

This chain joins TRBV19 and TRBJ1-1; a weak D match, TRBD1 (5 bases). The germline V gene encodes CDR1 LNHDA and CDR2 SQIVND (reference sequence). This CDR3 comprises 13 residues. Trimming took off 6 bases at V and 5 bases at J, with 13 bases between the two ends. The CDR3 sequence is CASSLGQSTEAFF. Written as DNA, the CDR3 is TGTGCCAGTAGCTTGGGGCAGTCGACTGAAGCTTTCTTT.

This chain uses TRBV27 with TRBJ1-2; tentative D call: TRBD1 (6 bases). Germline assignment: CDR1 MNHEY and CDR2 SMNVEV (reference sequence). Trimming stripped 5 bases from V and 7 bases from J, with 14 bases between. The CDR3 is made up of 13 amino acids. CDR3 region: CASSHSRGGGYTF. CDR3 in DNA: TGTGCCAGCAGTCACTCGAGGGGGGGTGGCTACACCTTC.

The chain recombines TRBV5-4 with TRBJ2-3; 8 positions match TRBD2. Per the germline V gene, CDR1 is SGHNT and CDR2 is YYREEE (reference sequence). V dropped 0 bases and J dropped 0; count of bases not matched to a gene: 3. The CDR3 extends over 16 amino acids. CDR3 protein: CASSLGTSGSTDTQYF. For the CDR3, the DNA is TGTGCCAGCAGCTTGGGAACTAGCGGTAGCACAGATACGCAGTATTTT.

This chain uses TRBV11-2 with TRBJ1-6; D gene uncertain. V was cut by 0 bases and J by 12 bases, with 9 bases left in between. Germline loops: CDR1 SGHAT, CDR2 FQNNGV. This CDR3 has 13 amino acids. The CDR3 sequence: CASSLETTQPLHF. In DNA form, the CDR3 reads TGTGCCAGCAGCTTAGAAACGACTCAACCCCTCCACTTT. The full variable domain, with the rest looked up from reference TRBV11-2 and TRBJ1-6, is EAGVAQSPRYKIIEKRQSVAFWCNPISGHATLYWYQQILGQGPKLLIQFQNNGVVDDSQLPKDRFSAERLKGVDSTLKIQPAKLEDSAVYLCASSLETTQPLHFGNGTRLTVT.

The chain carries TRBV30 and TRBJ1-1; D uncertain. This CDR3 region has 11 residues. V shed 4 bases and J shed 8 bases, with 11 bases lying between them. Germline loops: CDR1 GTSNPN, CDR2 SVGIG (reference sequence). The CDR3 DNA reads TGTGCCTGGATTACGGCGGGAGAAGCTTTCTTT. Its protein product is CAWITAGEAFF. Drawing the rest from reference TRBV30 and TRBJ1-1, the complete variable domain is SQTIHQWPATLVQPVGSPLSLECTVEGTSNPNLYWYRQAAGRGLQLLFYSVGIGQISSEVPQNLSASRPQDRQFILSSKKLLLSDSGFYLCAWITAGEAFFGQGTRLTVV.

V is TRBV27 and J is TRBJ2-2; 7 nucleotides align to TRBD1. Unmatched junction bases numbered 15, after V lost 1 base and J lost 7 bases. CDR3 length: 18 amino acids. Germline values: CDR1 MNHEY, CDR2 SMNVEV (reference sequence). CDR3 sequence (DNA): TGTGCCAGCAGTTTATATCGACAGGGCATAGGGGGTGGCGGGGAGCTGTTTTTT. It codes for CASSLYRQGIGGGGELFF.

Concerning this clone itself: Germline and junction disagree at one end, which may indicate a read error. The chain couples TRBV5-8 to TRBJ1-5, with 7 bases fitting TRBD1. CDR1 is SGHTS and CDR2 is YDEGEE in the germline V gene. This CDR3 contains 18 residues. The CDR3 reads CASSPGTARTLSNQPRHF. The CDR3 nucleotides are TGTGCCAGCAGCCCCGGGACAGCCCGAACCCTTAGCAATCAGCCCCGGCATTTT.

In DNA form, the CDR3 reads TGTGCCATCAGTTATAGCGGGGGGGTGAACAATGAGCAGTTCTTC. It is translated as CAISYSGGVNNEQFF. The chain joins TRBV10-3 to TRBJ2-1; 11 positions match TRBD2. Germline assignment: CDR1 ENHRY and CDR2 SYGVKD. The junction had 5 bases not matched to a gene; V was cut back by 5 bases and J by 5 bases. The CDR3 covers 15 residues.

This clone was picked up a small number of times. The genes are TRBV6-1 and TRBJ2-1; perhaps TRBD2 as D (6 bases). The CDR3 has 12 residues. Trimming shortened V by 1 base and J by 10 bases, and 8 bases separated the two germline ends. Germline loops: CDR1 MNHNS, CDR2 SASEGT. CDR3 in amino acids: CASSEVAGEQFF. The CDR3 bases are TGTGCCAGCAGTGAAGTTGCGGGGGAGCAGTTCTTC.

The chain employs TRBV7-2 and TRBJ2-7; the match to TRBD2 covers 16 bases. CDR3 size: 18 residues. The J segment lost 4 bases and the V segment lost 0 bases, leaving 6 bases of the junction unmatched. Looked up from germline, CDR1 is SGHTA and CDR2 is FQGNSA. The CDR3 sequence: CASSLAGGLAGGPYEQYF. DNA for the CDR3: TGTGCCAGCAGCTTAGCGGGGGGACTAGCGGGGGGGCCGTACGAGCAGTACTTC. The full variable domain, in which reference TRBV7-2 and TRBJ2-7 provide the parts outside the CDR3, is GAGVSQSPSNKVTEKGKDVELRCDPISGHTALYWYRQSLGQGLEFLIYFQGNSAPDKSGLPSDRFSAERTGGSVSTLTIQRTQQEDSAVYLCASSLAGGLAGGPYEQYFGPGTRLTVT.

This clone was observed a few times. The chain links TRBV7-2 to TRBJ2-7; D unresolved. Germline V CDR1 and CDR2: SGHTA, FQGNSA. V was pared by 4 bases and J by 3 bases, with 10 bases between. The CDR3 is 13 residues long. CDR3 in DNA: TGTGCCAGCAGCTCAGGCCCGAACTACGAGCAGTACTTC. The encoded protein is CASSSGPNYEQYF.

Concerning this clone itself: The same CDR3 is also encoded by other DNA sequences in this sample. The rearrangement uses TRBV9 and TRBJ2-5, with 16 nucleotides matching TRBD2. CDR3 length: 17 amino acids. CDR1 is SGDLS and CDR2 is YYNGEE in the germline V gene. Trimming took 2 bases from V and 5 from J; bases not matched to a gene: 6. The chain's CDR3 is CASSVGLAGGPGETQYF. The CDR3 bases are TGTGCCAGCAGCGTGGGACTAGCGGGGGGGCCAGGGGAGACCCAGTACTTC.

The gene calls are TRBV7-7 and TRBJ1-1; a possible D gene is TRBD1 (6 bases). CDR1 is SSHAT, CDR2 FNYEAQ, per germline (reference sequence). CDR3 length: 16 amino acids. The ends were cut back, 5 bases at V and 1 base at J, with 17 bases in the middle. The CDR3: CASSPLGAGANTEAFF. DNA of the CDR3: TGTGCCAGCAGCCCCCTAGGGGCAGGGGCGAACACTGAAGCTTTCTTT.

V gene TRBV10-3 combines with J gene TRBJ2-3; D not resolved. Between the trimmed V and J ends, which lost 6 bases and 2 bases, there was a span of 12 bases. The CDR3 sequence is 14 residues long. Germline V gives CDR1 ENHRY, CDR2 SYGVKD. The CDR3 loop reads CAIRLLAFTDTQYF. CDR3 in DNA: TGTGCCATCAGGCTTTTGGCTTTCACAGATACGCAGTATTTT.

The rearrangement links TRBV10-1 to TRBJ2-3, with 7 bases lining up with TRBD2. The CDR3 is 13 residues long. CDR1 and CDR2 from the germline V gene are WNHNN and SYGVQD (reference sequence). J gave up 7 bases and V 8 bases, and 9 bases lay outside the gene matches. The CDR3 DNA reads TGCGCCAGCGGGTGGACTAGTCCGAATACGCAGTATTTT. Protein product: CASGWTSPNTQYF.

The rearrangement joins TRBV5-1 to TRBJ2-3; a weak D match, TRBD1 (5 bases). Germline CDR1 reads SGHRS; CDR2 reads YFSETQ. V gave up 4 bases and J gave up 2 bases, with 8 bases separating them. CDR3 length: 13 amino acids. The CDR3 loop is CASSPTVTDTQYF. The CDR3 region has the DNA TGCGCCAGCAGCCCGACAGTCACAGATACGCAGTATTTT.

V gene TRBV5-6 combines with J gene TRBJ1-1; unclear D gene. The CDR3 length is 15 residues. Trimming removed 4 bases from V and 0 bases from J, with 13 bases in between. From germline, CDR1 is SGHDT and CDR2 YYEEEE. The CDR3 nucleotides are TGTGCCAGCAGCACCGGACTTTCCCTGAACACTGAAGCTTTCTTT. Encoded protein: CASSTGLSLNTEAFF. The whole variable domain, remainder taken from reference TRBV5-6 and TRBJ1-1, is DAGVTQSPTHLIKTRGQQVTLRCSPKSGHDTVSWYQQALGQGPQFIFQYYEEEERQRGNFPDRFSGHQFPNYSSELNVNALLLGDSALYLCASSTGLSLNTEAFFGQGTRLTVV.

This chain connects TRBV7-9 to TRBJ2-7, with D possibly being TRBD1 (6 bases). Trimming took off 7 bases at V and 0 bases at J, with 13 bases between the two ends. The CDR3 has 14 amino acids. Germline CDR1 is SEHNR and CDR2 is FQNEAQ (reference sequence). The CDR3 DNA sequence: TGTGCCAGCACCATTAGGGACAACTCCTACGAGCAGTACTTC. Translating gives CASTIRDNSYEQYF.

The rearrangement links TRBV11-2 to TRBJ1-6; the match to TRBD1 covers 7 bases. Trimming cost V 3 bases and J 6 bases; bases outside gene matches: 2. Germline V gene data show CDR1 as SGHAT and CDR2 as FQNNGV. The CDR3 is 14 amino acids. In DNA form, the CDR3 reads TGTGCCAGCAGCTTGACAGGGAGTAATTCACCCCTCCACTTT. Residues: CASSLTGSNSPLHF.

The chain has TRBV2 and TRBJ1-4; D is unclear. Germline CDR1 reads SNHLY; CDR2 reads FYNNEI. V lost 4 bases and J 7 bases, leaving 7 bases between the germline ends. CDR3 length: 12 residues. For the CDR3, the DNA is TGTGCCAGCAGTGTACGGGTTGAAAAACTGTTTTTT. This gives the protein CASSVRVEKLFF.

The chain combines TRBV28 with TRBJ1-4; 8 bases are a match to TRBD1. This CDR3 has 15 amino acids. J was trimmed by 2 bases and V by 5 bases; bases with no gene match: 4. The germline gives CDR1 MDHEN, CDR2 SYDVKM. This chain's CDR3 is CASSTRQGTNEKLFF. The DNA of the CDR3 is TGTGCCAGCAGTACCCGACAGGGGACTAATGAAAAACTGTTTTTT. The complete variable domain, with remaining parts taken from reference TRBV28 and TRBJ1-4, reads DVKVTQSSRYLVKRTGEKVFLECVQDMDHENMFWYRQDPGLGLRLIYFSYDVKMKEKGDIPEGYSVSREKKERFSLILESASTNQTSMYLCASSTRQGTNEKLFFGSGTQLSVL.

CDR3 nucleotide sequence: TGTGCCAGCAGCTCCAACTCCGGGACAGGGGGCCCATACGAGCAGTACTTC. This gives the protein CASSSNSGTGGPYEQYF. The chain recombines TRBV7-6 with TRBJ2-5; 12 bases match TRBD1. The last part of the DNA fits TRBJ2-7 better; the J call may be wrong. CDR1 is SGHVS and CDR2 is FNYEAQ in the germline V gene. This CDR3 has 17 amino acids.

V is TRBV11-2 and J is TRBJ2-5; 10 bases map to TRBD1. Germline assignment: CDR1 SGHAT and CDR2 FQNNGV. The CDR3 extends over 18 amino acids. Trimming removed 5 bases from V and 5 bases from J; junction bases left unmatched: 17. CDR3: CASSTPLETGGSLETQYF. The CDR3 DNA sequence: TGTGCCAGCAGCACCCCGTTGGAGACAGGGGGCAGTTTGGAGACCCAGTACTTC.

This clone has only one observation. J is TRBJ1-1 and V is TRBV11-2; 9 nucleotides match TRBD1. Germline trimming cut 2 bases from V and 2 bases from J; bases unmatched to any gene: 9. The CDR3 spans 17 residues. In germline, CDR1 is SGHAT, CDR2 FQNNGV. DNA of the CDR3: TGTGCCAGCAGCTTAACCGGGACAGGGAAGGTCAACACTGAAGCTTTCTTT. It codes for CASSLTGTGKVNTEAFF.